This TCR beta chain emerged from a study of cytomegalovirus exposure and HLA in healthy donors. Study findings and constraints: Sequencing probably produced one cluster of sequence variants that were highly shared.

Despite likely unrecorded immune exposures, the donors were nominally healthy at the time of sampling. This clone was detected once. Its cognate antigen is unknown. The PCR ran on 60 Vbeta and 13 Jbeta primers. Only in-frame clones appear in the TCRdb table, and some are missing; sequencing was by immunoSEQ multiplex PCR. The profile covers more than 90,000 clones, with roughly 69% appearing a single time and 2.2% taken by the ten largest. V shed 5 bases and J shed 0 bases, with 15 bases lying between them. The germline gives CDR1 MGHRA, CDR2 YSYEKL. There are 16 residues in the CDR3. This chain connects TRBV4-1 to TRBJ2-3; D unresolved. Sequenced: PBMCs. This TCR derives from a woman aged 25 to 45 in good health and CMV-seronegative. The CDR3 loop is CASSTFGAQSTDTQYF. CDR3 in DNA: TGCGCCAGCAGCACCTTTGGTGCTCAGAGCACAGATACGCAGTATTTT.